These 16 T cell receptor beta chains were sequenced from one sample in a study of CD8+ T cells in alopecia areata. Treatment specified: oral pan-JAK inhibitor, 5-10 mg twice daily. Extracted from the samples, RNA was reverse transcribed into cDNA to serve as the sequencing template. The assay was immunoSEQ multiplex PCR, and TCRdb's table has in-frame clones only and misses some. The data hold some 190,000 clones, with around 60% observed a single time. The specimen comprised CD4+ T cells sorted from blood, sampled at week 4, from a patient treated with tofacitinib. These receptors originate from a human donor with alopecia areata.

This chain uses TRBV30 with TRBJ2-7, with D unresolved. The CDR3 has 12 amino acids. Deletions cut 5 bases from V and 2 bases from J, with 10 bases between. Germline CDR1 and CDR2: GTSNPN and SVGIG (reference sequence). The CDR3 is CAWAKPTYEQYF. CDR3 nucleotides: TGTGCCTGGGCCAAGCCTACCTACGAGCAGTACTTC.

The chain employs TRBV30 and TRBJ2-7; 13 bases are shared with TRBD2. CDR1 and CDR2 from the germline V gene are GTSNPN and SVGIG (reference sequence). The V gene end was trimmed by 2 bases and the J gene end by 4 bases; junction bases not matched to a gene: 5. CDR3 length equals 15 residues. Written as DNA, the CDR3 is TGTGCCTGGAGTCTACTAGCGGGAGGGTCGTACGAGCAGTACTTC. Protein product: CAWSLLAGGSYEQYF.

CDR3 loop: CSVEHRFTDTQYF. As DNA, the CDR3 is TGCAGCGTTGAGCACAGGTTCACAGATACGCAGTATTTT. This sequence joins TRBV29-1 and TRBJ2-3; D possibly corresponds to TRBD1 (5 bases). Germline-derived CDR1 and CDR2 are SQVTM and ANQGSEA. The CDR3 extends over 13 amino acids. Trimming removed 3 bases at V and 2 bases at J, with 9 bases between.

The chain links TRBV15 to TRBJ2-6; D is uncertain. The CDR3 is 14 residues long. The germline gives CDR1 LNHNV, CDR2 YYDKDF (reference sequence). V was clipped by 3 bases and J by 2 bases, with 5 bases between them. In DNA, the CDR3 is TGTGCCACCAGCAGGTTGGCTGGGGCCAACGTCCTGACTTTC. It translates to CATSRLAGANVLTF.

The chain has TRBV18 and TRBJ1-1; 11 bases align to TRBD1. After removal of 6 bases from V and 3 bases from J, the junction contained 3 bases not matched to a gene. From germline, CDR1 is KGHSH and CDR2 LQKENI. The CDR3 has 14 residues. The CDR3 is CASSWTGGDTEAFF. In DNA, the CDR3 is TGTGCCAGCTCTTGGACAGGGGGCGACACTGAAGCTTTCTTT.

CDR3 nucleotide sequence: TGTGCCAGCAGTGAGCCACGCACAGATACGCAGTATTTT. Protein product: CASSEPRTDTQYF. The J gene is TRBJ2-3, the V gene TRBV25-1, with D uncertain. Germline CDR1 is MGHDK and CDR2 is SYGVNS. CDR3 length: 13 amino acids. V was trimmed by 3 bases and J by 1 base, leaving 5 bases between them.

This chain joins TRBV4-2 and TRBJ1-2; D unresolved. Germline CDR1 is LGHNA and CDR2 is YNFKEQ. The length of the CDR3 is 14 residues. Between the trimmed V and J ends, which lost 0 bases and 8 bases, there was a span of 13 bases. CDR3 loop: CASSQDLWGNGYTF. The DNA for the CDR3 is TGTGCCAGCAGCCAAGATCTTTGGGGTAACGGCTACACCTTC.

This clone was counted only a few times. The gene calls are TRBV29-1 and TRBJ2-4, with TRBD1 matching 11 bases. J was trimmed by 5 bases and V by 6 bases; bases with no gene match: 9. The CDR3 loop spans 15 amino acids. Germline CDR1 and CDR2: SQVTM and ANQGSEA. CDR3 bases: TGCAGCGTGGCACGGACAGGGGGCGGTCAAAACATTCAGTACTTC. It yields the protein CSVARTGGGQNIQYF.

This chain connects TRBV29-1 to TRBJ2-5; D may be TRBD2 (6 bases). V lost 0 bases, J lost 2 bases, and 10 bases lay in between. Germline V lookup: CDR1 SQVTM, CDR2 ANQGSEA. CDR3 length: 14 amino acids. The CDR3 bases are TGCAGCGTTGAAGACGGCGGGACGCAAGAGACCCAGTACTTC. Its protein product is CSVEDGGTQETQYF.

The rearrangement joins TRBV2 to TRBJ2-6; 10 bases are a match to TRBD1. Germline V gene lookup returns CDR1 SNHLY and CDR2 FYNNEI. This CDR3 is 17 amino acids long. The J segment lost 3 bases and the V segment lost 11 bases, leaving 13 bases of the junction unmatched. CDR3 protein: CAGKPGQGTYGANVLTF. In DNA, the CDR3 is TGTGCCGGTAAACCGGGACAGGGGACTTATGGGGCCAACGTCCTGACTTTC.

This chain connects TRBV7-2 to TRBJ2-7, with TRBD2 identical over 12 bases. Germline CDR1 SGHTA, CDR2 FQGNSA. The junction had 2 bases not matched to a gene; V was cut back by 5 bases and J by 0 bases. The CDR3 spans 15 residues. The CDR3 spells CASSQTSGSSYEQYF. For the CDR3, the DNA is TGTGCCAGCAGCCAGACTAGCGGGAGCTCCTACGAGCAGTACTTC.

The V and J genes are TRBV6-4 and TRBJ2-5; D is possibly TRBD1 (6 bases). The germline V gene has CDR1 MRHNA and CDR2 SNTAGT. The CDR3 loop spans 15 amino acids. The ends were cut back, 8 bases at V and 1 base at J, with 17 bases in the middle. The CDR3 protein is CASGREQGFQETQYF. CDR3 bases: TGTGCCAGCGGGCGAGAACAGGGCTTCCAAGAGACCCAGTACTTC.

The CDR3 sequence is CASSPLAGGETQYF. In DNA, the CDR3 is TGTGCCAGCAGCCCTCTAGCGGGAGGAGAGACCCAGTACTTC. The rearrangement joins TRBV2 to TRBJ2-5; 11 bases map to TRBD2. This CDR3 is built from 14 residues. CDR1 SNHLY and CDR2 FYNNEI come from the germline V gene. The J segment lost 4 bases and the V segment lost 6 bases, leaving 4 bases of the junction unmatched. The full variable domain, its missing parts supplied by reference TRBV2 and TRBJ2-5, is EPEVTQTPSHQVTQMGQEVILRCVPISNHLYFYWYRQILGQKVEFLVSFYNNEISEKSEIFDDQFSVERPDGSNFTLKIRSTKLEDSAMYFCASSPLAGGETQYFGPGTRLLVL.

This clone was recorded a few times. This chain connects TRBV10-3 to TRBJ1-1, with 11 bases matching TRBD1. CDR1 ENHRY and CDR2 SYGVKD come from the germline V gene. This CDR3 has 16 residues. The ends lost 8 bases at V and 1 base at J; junction bases unmatched: 9. The CDR3 reads CAIGTGTGGPNTEAFF. The CDR3 DNA reads as TGTGCCATCGGGACCGGGACAGGGGGACCGAACACTGAAGCTTTCTTT.

This clone was seen only a few times. The V and J genes are TRBV7-2 and TRBJ2-7; D unresolved. The CDR3 contains 11 residues. The V gene lost 4 bases and the J gene lost 12 bases, with 13 bases spanning the gap. Germline CDR1 SGHTA, CDR2 FQGNSA. Here the CDR3 DNA reads TGTGCCAGCAGCTCAGGCGGAAGCCGGTACTTC. Translating it yields CASSSGGSRYF.

The rearrangement joins TRBV14 to TRBJ1-4; weak D call: TRBD1 (6 bases). The CDR3 runs 13 residues. Per the germline V gene, CDR1 is SGHDN and CDR2 is FVKESK. Trimming shortened V by 6 bases and J by 7 bases, and 12 bases separated the two germline ends. CDR3 in DNA: TGTGCCAGCAGAAGGGGGTTGGGTGAAAAACTGTTTTTT. Translating it yields CASRRGLGEKLFF.